Listed below are T cell receptor beta chains from one sample, sequenced in a study of T cell repertoires in cytomegalovirus infection. TCRdb called the reads again in MiXCR, with one record for every CDR3 protein. The sample has about 830,000 distinct CDR3 sequences, 32% seen once. These TCRs are of unknown antigen specificity. The specimen comprised cultured CD8+ T cells from PBMCs, sampled from culture after CMV antigen stimulation. These receptors came from a human donor in good health (CMV status not recorded). Some clones in this sample may be carry-over from other donors' samples. Each CDR3 is given with its conserved first and last residue. A D gene is named only where the DNA matches it firmly. Clone size is stated in some rows and not others, as once, few, many or a class when expanded.

cdr3_nt | cdr3_aa | clone_size | j_call | d_call | v_call
TGTGCCAGCAGCCCAGGGCCTTACAGGGGTCGGAACACCGGGGAGCTGTTTTTT | CASSPGPYRGRNTGELFF | NA | TRBJ2-2 | TRBD1 | TRBV7-9
TGTGCCAGCAGTCAATTACAGTGGGGAGAGACCCAGTACTTC | CASSQLQWGETQYF | NA | TRBJ2-5 | NA | TRBV12-3/TRBV12-4
TGTGCCAGTAGTCTTGACTCCAGGGGCGGCTCCTACGAGCAGTACTTC | CASSLDSRGGSYEQYF | NA | TRBJ2-7 | NA | TRBV19
TGTGCCAGTAGTATCCCTACGACCTATGGCTACACCTTC | CASSIPTTYGYTF | few | TRBJ1-2 | NA | TRBV19
TGTGCCAGCAGCTTGCCAGGGAGCGGCTATGGCTACACCTTC | CASSLPGSGYGYTF | NA | TRBJ1-2 | NA | TRBV7-3
TGTGCCAGCAGTTTGGAGACTAGCGGGGCTTACAATGAGCAGTTCTTC | CASSLETSGAYNEQFF | NA | TRBJ2-1 | TRBD2 | TRBV12-3/TRBV12-4
TGTGCCAGCAGCTTAAGAAAGGCTAGGGAGACCCAGTACTTC | CASSLRKARETQYF | many | TRBJ2-5 | NA | TRBV7-6
TGTGCCAGCAGCTCAGCTTCGTACCAAGAGACCCAGTACTTC | CASSSASYQETQYF | few | TRBJ2-5 | NA | TRBV7-4
TGTGCCAGCAGTTTAGGTAGGGTTTCTGAAGCTTTCTTT | CASSLGRVSEAFF | NA | TRBJ1-1 | NA | TRBV27
TGTGCCAGCAGCTTAGCGGGGTCTCTATACAATGAGCAGTTCTTC | CASSLAGSLYNEQFF | few | TRBJ2-1 | NA | TRBV7-3
TGCGCCAGCAGACCCGCTAACCGGAATGAAAAACTGTTTTTT | CASRPANRNEKLFF | NA | TRBJ1-4 | NA | TRBV4-3
TGTGCCAGCAGTCGACAGGGTTATAATTCACCCCTCCACTTT | CASSRQGYNSPLHF | NA | TRBJ1-6 | TRBD1 | TRBV6-8
TGCAGTGCTAGTAAACAGGGGGCTTGGAATGAGCAGTTCTTC | CSASKQGAWNEQFF | few | TRBJ2-1 | TRBD1 | TRBV20-1
TGTGTCAGCAGCCAGGAAGCGGGGCGGTCCTACGAGCAGTACTTC | CVSSQEAGRSYEQYF | NA | TRBJ2-7 | TRBD2 | TRBV7-6
TGCAGTGCTAGGGGGTGGCTAGCGGGGACAACTAGCACAGATACGCAGTATTTT | CSARGWLAGTTSTDTQYF | NA | TRBJ2-3 | TRBD2 | TRBV20-1
TGTGCCAGCAGCAGGGGCACAGGGCCGGACACTGAAGCTTTCTTT | CASSRGTGPDTEAFF | NA | TRBJ1-1 | NA | TRBV6-2/TRBV6-3
TGCAGCGTTGAACTTCGACAGGGGGACTACGAGCAGTACTTC | CSVELRQGDYEQYF | NA | TRBJ2-7 | TRBD1 | TRBV29-1
TGTGCCAGCAGTTGTTGGCAGCCCCAGCATTTT | CASSCWQPQHF | NA | TRBJ1-5 | NA | TRBV12-3/TRBV12-4
TGTGCCAGCAGTGTCCCCGGGACAGCATCCTACGAGCAGTACTTC | CASSVPGTASYEQYF | NA | TRBJ2-7 | TRBD1 | TRBV2
TGCGCCAGCGGGGGACTAGCACTAGGGGATGAGCAGTTCTTC | CASGGLALGDEQFF | few | TRBJ2-1 | TRBD2 | TRBV10-2
TGTGCCAGCAGCCGCCTAGGGGGTGGGCCCTACGAGCAGTACTTC | CASSRLGGGPYEQYF | few | TRBJ2-7 | NA | TRBV7-8
TGTGCCAGCAGCCCCCAGTTACAGGGTTACTATGGCTACACCTTC | CASSPQLQGYYGYTF | NA | TRBJ1-2 | NA | TRBV7-6
TGTGCCAGCAGCGGTAGCGGCTACTACAATGAGCAGTTCTTC | CASSGSGYYNEQFF | many | TRBJ2-1 | NA | TRBV7-8
TGTGCCAGTCAGACAGAACTGGCCACCTATGGCTACACCTTC | CASQTELATYGYTF | NA | TRBJ1-2 | NA | TRBV6-2/TRBV6-3
TGTGCCACCAGTGACGACAGGTTTTCCTATGGCTACACCTTC | CATSDDRFSYGYTF | NA | TRBJ1-2 | NA | TRBV24-1
TGTGCCAGCAGGCCGGGGACCCCGAGTCCTAGCACAGATACGCAGTATTTT | CASRPGTPSPSTDTQYF | NA | TRBJ2-3 | NA | TRBV27
TGTGCCAGCAGCGCCAGCGGGGGGGACACAGATACGCAGTATTTT | CASSASGGDTDTQYF | few | TRBJ2-3 | TRBD2 | TRBV9
TGTGCCAGCACCCAGGTGCGGGCAGGGGTTTCCTACGAGCAGTACTTC | CASTQVRAGVSYEQYF | few | TRBJ2-7 | NA | TRBV7-2
TGTGCCAGCAGCTCCCCCGAGGACAGGGATCCCTACGAGCAGTACTTC | CASSSPEDRDPYEQYF | many | TRBJ2-7 | TRBD1 | TRBV7-9
TGTGCCAGCAGTGGGACAGGTCTTGCAGATACGCAGTATTTT | CASSGTGLADTQYF | many | TRBJ2-3 | TRBD1 | TRBV6-1
TGTGCCAGCAGCTCCCCAAGTGGCGTCTCCTACAATGAGCAGTTCTTC | CASSSPSGVSYNEQFF | few | TRBJ2-1 | NA | TRBV7-9
TGTGCCAGCAGCCCCCGGGACAGCATTCCCTCTGGAAACACCATATATTTT | CASSPRDSIPSGNTIYF | NA | TRBJ1-3 | TRBD1 | TRBV7-3
TGCAGCGTTGATTGGGAATCTACAGAGACCCAGTACTTC | CSVDWESTETQYF | NA | TRBJ2-5 | NA | TRBV29-1
TGTGTCAGCTCACCACTTGAGGAAGCGCCCCAGCATTTT | CVSSPLEEAPQHF | NA | TRBJ1-5 | NA | TRBV18
TGCGCCAGCAGCTTGATGAGTGGGGAGAACACTGAAGCTTTCTTT | CASSLMSGENTEAFF | many | TRBJ1-1 | NA | TRBV5-1
TGTGCCAGTAGTATGCGGGGTTTGTCAGACAAAGAAAATTCACCCCTCCACTTT | CASSMRGLSDKENSPLHF | NA | TRBJ1-6 | NA | TRBV19
TGTGCCAGCAGTTACTCAGGGCCCACTGAAGCTTTCTTT | CASSYSGPTEAFF | few | TRBJ1-1 | NA | TRBV6-5
TGTGCCAGCAGCCCACAGGGTGCAGATACGCAGTATTTT | CASSPQGADTQYF | NA | TRBJ2-3 | NA | TRBV6-2/TRBV6-3
TGCAGTGCTAGGAATAGCAATCAGCCCCAGCATTTT | CSARNSNQPQHF | few | TRBJ1-5 | NA | TRBV20-1
TGTGCCAGCAGTTACTCGTCGGTAGCGGATGGCTACACCTTC | CASSYSSVADGYTF | NA | TRBJ1-2 | NA | TRBV6-5
TGTGCCAGCACCCCCTGGCGGGGGGGCCGGGACACAGATACGCAGTATTTT | CASTPWRGGRDTDTQYF | NA | TRBJ2-3 | TRBD2 | TRBV11-2
TGCGCCAGCAGCCAAGACCCGGGCTTTAACAATGAGCAGTTCTTC | CASSQDPGFNNEQFF | NA | TRBJ2-1 | NA | TRBV4-1
TGTGCCAGCAGCTTAAACGCAGGCCGAGTTAATGAAAAACTGTTTTTT | CASSLNAGRVNEKLFF | few | TRBJ1-4 | NA | TRBV7-9
TGTGCCAGCAGTGAAGCTAGCGGGCCAAACACCGGGGAGCTGTTTTTT | CASSEASGPNTGELFF | NA | TRBJ2-2 | TRBD2 | TRBV6-1
TGTGCCAGCAGTCGAGGACGGGGGGACGAGCAGTACTTC | CASSRGRGDEQYF | many | TRBJ2-7 | TRBD2 | TRBV7-8
TGCGCCAGCAGCCAAGTCGCAGGGGGCCGGAATCAGCCCCAGCATTTT | CASSQVAGGRNQPQHF | NA | TRBJ1-5 | TRBD1 | TRBV4-1
TGTGCCAGCAGCCAGACCAGCGGGGGTTCTGGGGCCAGCGTCCTGACTTTC | CASSQTSGGSGASVLTF | NA | TRBJ2-6 | TRBD2 | TRBV4-2
TGTGCTAGTGGTCCGAACTACAGGGACGATAATGGCTACACCTTC | CASGPNYRDDNGYTF | NA | TRBJ1-2 | NA | TRBV12-5
TGTGCCAGCAGCCTATGGACAGGGACTGAAGCTTTCTTT | CASSLWTGTEAFF | NA | TRBJ1-1 | TRBD1 | TRBV11-3
TGTGCCAGCAGCTCCTCGGGGGGCCTGGGCAATGAGCAGTTCTTC | CASSSSGGLGNEQFF | many | TRBJ2-1 | NA | TRBV7-2
TGTGCCAGCAGCTTAAGTTCGCTCGAGCAGTACTTC | CASSLSSLEQYF | NA | TRBJ2-7 | NA | TRBV7-4
TGTGCCAGCCCTAGTTATAGCGGGGGGACCCTACACTCCTACAATGAGCAGTTCTTC | CASPSYSGGTLHSYNEQFF | many | TRBJ2-1 | TRBD2 | TRBV6-1
TGTGCCAGCGCTCCGGGGTCTGGGGCCAACGTCCTGACTTTC | CASAPGSGANVLTF | NA | TRBJ2-6 | NA | TRBV27
TGTGCTAGTGGTTCCACGGGACAGGGACGTGATCAGCCCCAGCATTTT | CASGSTGQGRDQPQHF | few | TRBJ1-5 | TRBD1 | TRBV12-5
TGTGCCACCAGCAGTTCGGCTAGCGGGGGGTATTACAATGAGCAGTTCTTC | CATSSSASGGYYNEQFF | few | TRBJ2-1 | TRBD2 | TRBV15
TGTGCCAGCAGTGCAAGACAGGGGGCCCACACCGGGGAGCTGTTTTTT | CASSARQGAHTGELFF | few | TRBJ2-2 | TRBD1 | TRBV27
TGTGCCAGCAGCGGAGCAGGGGGCACTGAAGCTTTCTTT | CASSGAGGTEAFF | NA | TRBJ1-1 | TRBD1 | TRBV7-6
TGTGCCAGCAGCTCCACCCCGAGCCTAGCGGGGGGTTTCTACGAGCAGTACTTC | CASSSTPSLAGGFYEQYF | few | TRBJ2-7 | TRBD2 | TRBV7-6